The 32 T cell receptor beta chains listed next were all sequenced from one sample in a study of blood T cell repertoires in COVID-19. Method: immunoSEQ multiplex PCR; TCRdb's copy keeps in-frame clones and lacks some. This sample yields around 39,000 clones, of which 86% are seen a single time; 8.4% belongs to the top ten. The sample was peripheral blood. The source of these receptors is a man in his 60s with active COVID-19.

The sample holds a few counts of this clone. This sample includes further DNA sequences coding for the same CDR3. The chain employs TRBV19 and TRBJ2-5, with 7 bases matching TRBD1. The CDR3 totals 14 residues. Germline values: CDR1 LNHDA, CDR2 SQIVND (reference sequence). J lost 0 bases, V lost 6 bases, and 4 bases had no gene match. This chain's CDR3 is CASRPGQNQETQYF. In DNA form, the CDR3 reads TGTGCCAGTAGACCGGGACAGAACCAAGAGACCCAGTACTTC.

The rearrangement links TRBV7-9 to TRBJ2-1, with 7 nucleotides matching TRBD2. V was clipped by 4 bases and J by 4 bases; unmatched bases: 4. The germline V gene encodes CDR1 SEHNR and CDR2 FQNEAQ (reference sequence). This CDR3 region has 14 residues. For the CDR3, the DNA is TGTGCCAGCAGCTCCTCGGGGGGTTACAATGAGCAGTTCTTC. Its translation: CASSSSGGYNEQFF.

The chain has TRBV6-5 and TRBJ1-6, with 9 bases lining up with TRBD1. The CDR3 loop spans 13 amino acids. With V trimmed by 6 bases and J by 10 bases, 4 bases remained unmatched. The germline V gene encodes CDR1 MNHEY and CDR2 SVGAGI. The CDR3 spells CASSDRGTSPLHF. The CDR3 region has the DNA TGTGCCAGCAGCGACAGGGGGACATCACCCCTCCACTTT.

V usage is TRBV20-1 and J usage is TRBJ2-7; 8 nucleotides align to TRBD2. The CDR3 contains 11 residues. From germline, CDR1 is DFQATT and CDR2 SNEGSKA (reference sequence). J was trimmed by 12 bases and V by 3 bases; bases with no gene match: 7. For the CDR3, the DNA is TGCAGTGCTAGTGCGAGCGGGAGACCGTACTTC. This translates into CSASASGRPYF.

This chain uses TRBV7-9 with TRBJ2-2; possible D gene TRBD1, 5 bases. In germline, CDR1 is SEHNR, CDR2 FQNEAQ (reference sequence). Trimming took off 2 bases at V and 7 bases at J, with 8 bases between the two ends. This CDR3 contains 13 residues. CDR3 sequence reads: CASSLQGDGELFF. The CDR3 nucleotides read TGTGCCAGCAGCTTACAGGGTGACGGGGAGCTGTTTTTT.

This rearrangement joins TRBV19 to TRBJ2-2; TRBD1 aligns across 9 bases. The germline V gene has CDR1 LNHDA and CDR2 SQIVND (reference sequence). Losses at the gene ends were 6 bases for V and 3 bases for J; bases not matched to a gene: 2. The CDR3 runs to 14 residues. The CDR3 sequence is CASRDRGDTGELFF. For the CDR3, the DNA is TGTGCCAGTAGGGACAGGGGTGACACCGGGGAGCTGTTTTTT. Variable domain in full (rest from reference TRBV19 and TRBJ2-2): DGGITQSPKYLFRKEGQNVTLSCEQNLNHDAMYWYRQDPGQGLRLIYYSQIVNDFQKGDIAEGYSVSREKKESFPLTVTSAQKNPTAFYLCASRDRGDTGELFFGEGSRLTVL.

The rearrangement joins TRBV18 to TRBJ2-7, with 13 nucleotides matching TRBD2. From germline, CDR1 is KGHSH and CDR2 LQKENI. The CDR3 covers 15 residues. V lost 3 bases and J lost 7; bases outside the gene matches: 6. CDR3 nucleotide sequence: TGTGCCAGCTCACCTAGGACTAGCGGGAGAGGAGAGCAGTACTTC. Translation gives CASSPRTSGRGEQYF.

The chain has TRBV9 and TRBJ1-3; 9 nucleotides line up with TRBD1. Germline-derived CDR1 and CDR2 are SGDLS and YYNGEE. The CDR3 runs 17 residues. V trimming: 2 bases; J trimming: 2 bases; junction bases outside the gene matches: 8. The CDR3 region is CASSVNDRGSPGNTIYF. The DNA of the CDR3 is TGTGCCAGCAGCGTTAACGACAGGGGGTCCCCTGGAAACACCATATATTTT.

The rearrangement joins TRBV6-5 to TRBJ1-5; D is undetermined. This CDR3 comprises 14 residues. CDR1 MNHEY and CDR2 SVGAGI come from the germline V gene. Trimming removed 0 bases from V and 5 bases from J, with 8 bases in between. CDR3 in DNA: TGTGCCAGCAGTTACTCGGGCCGAGATCAGCCCCAGCATTTT. This codes for CASSYSGRDQPQHF.

This sequence joins TRBV5-1 and TRBJ2-7, with 8 bases fitting TRBD1. The V gene's germline CDR1 is SGHRS and CDR2 YFSETQ. The CDR3 runs to 14 residues. After removal of 5 bases from V and 2 bases from J, the junction contained 6 bases not matched to a gene. The CDR3 loop is CASSREGQAYEQYF. DNA of the CDR3: TGCGCCAGCAGTCGAGAGGGACAGGCCTACGAGCAGTACTTC.

The chain recombines TRBV2 with TRBJ1-1, with a possible D match to TRBD1 (5 bases). V lost 5 bases, J lost 8 bases, and 12 bases lay in between. Germline V gene data show CDR1 as SNHLY and CDR2 as FYNNEI. The CDR3 runs 12 residues. CDR3 residues: CASSNGAVEAFF. The CDR3 coding sequence is TGTGCCAGCAGTAATGGGGCGGTAGAAGCTTTCTTT.

CDR3 nucleotides: TGTGCCAGCAGTCCCGCTGGGGGCGACTATGGCTACACCTTC. Translation: CASSPAGGDYGYTF. This sequence joins TRBV6-5 and TRBJ1-2, with D perhaps matching TRBD1 (6 bases). Deletions cut 5 bases from V and 3 bases from J, with 13 bases between. Germline V gene sequence: CDR1 MNHEY, CDR2 SVGAGI. CDR3 length: 14 residues.

CDR3 nucleotides: TGTGCCAGCAGTTTTCCTGGCGGTACGCAGTATTTT. This sequence encodes CASSFPGGTQYF. The chain employs TRBV6-5 and TRBJ2-3; D unclear. Germline V lookup: CDR1 MNHEY, CDR2 SVGAGI. Between the trimmed V and J ends, which lost 4 bases and 8 bases, there was a span of 10 bases. The CDR3 is made up of 12 amino acids.

In its sample, this clone was seen a few times. CDR3 DNA sequence: TGTGCCAGCAGTCAAGGGGGGCCCTCTTACGGGCCCCAGAATCAGCCCCAGCATTTT. Its translation is CASSQGGPSYGPQNQPQHF. The V gene is TRBV2, the J gene TRBJ1-5; D may be TRBD1 (6 bases). The CDR3 is 19 amino acids. Germline CDR1 is SNHLY and CDR2 is FYNNEI. Trimming left V 5 bases short and J 4 bases short, with 27 bases between.

The chain combines TRBV18 with TRBJ2-2; 7 nucleotides line up with TRBD1. CDR3 length: 15 residues. Trimming took 5 bases from V and 2 from J; bases not matched to a gene: 5. Germline values: CDR1 KGHSH, CDR2 LQKENI. As DNA, the CDR3 is TGTGCCAGCTCAAGGGGACAGTCCAACACCGGGGAGCTGTTTTTT. It encodes CASSRGQSNTGELFF.

This chain uses TRBV19 with TRBJ2-7, with TRBD1 identical over 7 bases. Looked up from germline, CDR1 is LNHDA and CDR2 is SQIVND (reference sequence). The CDR3 is made up of 15 amino acids. Trimming removed 0 bases from V and 6 bases from J; junction bases left unmatched: 8. The CDR3 is CASSIEDRFIGEQYF. The CDR3 region has the DNA TGTGCCAGTAGTATAGAGGACAGGTTTATCGGCGAGCAGTACTTC.

The rearrangement joins TRBV5-1 to TRBJ1-1; no reliable D call. Germline V lookup: CDR1 SGHRS, CDR2 YFSETQ. Trimming took off 2 bases at V and 1 base at J, with 6 bases between the two ends. The CDR3 length is 13 residues. The CDR3 DNA reads as TGCGCCAGCAGCTTAATGGCGAACACTGAAGCTTTCTTT. Translating it yields CASSLMANTEAFF.

The chain has TRBV29-1 and TRBJ1-1; 7 bases line up with TRBD1. Germline trimming cut 0 bases from V and 10 bases from J; bases unmatched to any gene: 2. Germline loops: CDR1 SQVTM, CDR2 ANQGSEA. This CDR3 is 11 amino acids long. The CDR3 coding sequence is TGCAGCGTTGAAGAACAGGGGAGAGCTTTCTTT. Encoded protein: CSVEEQGRAFF. The full variable domain, its missing parts supplied by reference TRBV29-1 and TRBJ1-1, is SAVISQKPSRDICQRGTSLTIQCQVDSQVTMMFWYRQQPGQSLTLIATANQGSEATYESGFVIDKFPISRPNLTFSTLTVSNMSPEDSSIYLCSVEEQGRAFFGQGTRLTVV.

This chain links TRBV5-1 with TRBJ1-2; TRBD1 matches at 7 bases. Germline V gives CDR1 SGHRS, CDR2 YFSETQ. Trimming cost V 4 bases and J 8 bases; bases outside gene matches: 5. This CDR3 has 12 amino acids. CDR3 protein: CASSLGQDGYTF. DNA of the CDR3: TGCGCCAGCAGCCTCGGACAGGACGGCTACACCTTC.

This rearrangement joins TRBV4-3 to TRBJ2-7; D is uncertain. V was pared by 0 bases and J by 2 bases, with 11 bases between. Germline CDR1 reads LGHNA; CDR2 reads YSLEER. CDR3 size: 15 residues. CDR3 nucleotides: TGCGCCAGCAGCCAAGAATATTCCGGTGCCTACGAGCAGTACTTC. This codes for CASSQEYSGAYEQYF.

The genes are TRBV7-2 and TRBJ1-4, with 9 positions matching TRBD1. V lost 4 bases, J lost 5 bases, and 5 bases stayed unmatched. The germline gives CDR1 SGHTA, CDR2 FQGNSA. This CDR3 has 15 residues. CDR3: CASSSYRGRNEKLFF. In DNA, the CDR3 is TGTGCCAGCAGCTCCTACAGGGGGCGCAATGAAAAACTGTTTTTT.

This chain joins TRBV28 and TRBJ2-3, with 7 bases matching TRBD1. CDR3 length equals 13 residues. With 9 bases clipped from V and 0 bases from J, the junction kept 3 bases outside the gene matches. CDR1 is MDHEN and CDR2 is SYDVKM in the germline V gene. The CDR3 nucleotides are TGTGCCAGTTCGACAGGGAGCACAGATACGCAGTATTTT. It specifies CASSTGSTDTQYF.

In this sample, this clone turned up a few times. The chain uses TRBV19 and TRBJ2-7; unclear D gene. V shed 4 bases and J shed 2 bases, with 9 bases lying between them. The CDR3 runs to 13 residues. Germline V lookup: CDR1 LNHDA, CDR2 SQIVND (reference sequence). CDR3 coding DNA: TGTGCCAGTAGTAGCGGTTGGGCCTACGAGCAGTACTTC. The encoded protein is CASSSGWAYEQYF.

The chain carries TRBV30 and TRBJ2-7, with D unclear. V was trimmed by 0 bases and J by 2 bases, leaving 5 bases between them. Germline CDR1 is GTSNPN and CDR2 is SVGIG (reference sequence). The CDR3 consists of 12 residues. For the CDR3, the DNA is TGTGCCTGGAGTGTCCTTACCTACGAGCAGTACTTC. This gives the protein CAWSVLTYEQYF.

The genes are TRBV7-9 and TRBJ1-1; tentatively, D is TRBD1 (5 bases). Trimming took 2 bases from V and 2 from J, leaving 12 bases between them. Germline-derived CDR1 and CDR2 are SEHNR and FQNEAQ (reference sequence). This CDR3 contains 15 residues. The CDR3: CASSLIGGKNTEAFF. CDR3 sequence (DNA): TGTGCCAGCAGCTTAATTGGGGGGAAAAACACTGAAGCTTTCTTT.

The sample holds one count of this clone. The chain couples TRBV18 to TRBJ1-2, with a weak D call TRBD1 (6 bases). The V gene's germline CDR1 is KGHSH and CDR2 LQKENI. V was pared by 0 bases and J by 4 bases, with 15 bases between. CDR3 length: 16 amino acids. In DNA, the CDR3 is TGTGCCAGCTCACCACCGGTGACAGGAGCAACCTATGGCTACACCTTC. Protein: CASSPPVTGATYGYTF. The entire variable domain, with the rest obtained from reference TRBV18 and TRBJ1-2, is as follows: NAGVMQNPRHLVRRRGQEARLRCSPMKGHSHVYWYRQLPEEGLKFMVYLQKENIIDESGMPKERFSAEFPKEGPSILRIQQVVRGDSAAYFCASSPPVTGATYGYTFGSGTRLTVV.

DNA of the CDR3: TGTGCCAGCTCCCCGGACAGGGTCGGTCAGCCCCAGCATTTT. Protein product: CASSPDRVGQPQHF. J is TRBJ1-5 and V is TRBV18; 8 bases align to TRBD1. The junction had 7 bases not matched to a gene; V was cut back by 6 bases and J by 6 bases. Germline CDR1 KGHSH, CDR2 LQKENI. This CDR3 has 14 amino acids.

The chain combines TRBV4-1 with TRBJ2-5, with 9 bases identical to TRBD2. The CDR3 contains 17 residues. V gave up 1 base and J gave up 5 bases; unmatched junction bases: 11. CDR1 is MGHRA, CDR2 YSYEKL, per germline. CDR3 in amino acids: CASSQGMGGRARETQYF. CDR3 coding DNA: TGCGCCAGCAGCCAAGGAATGGGCGGGAGGGCCCGCGAGACCCAGTACTTC.

This clone appeared once. The chain carries TRBV27 and TRBJ1-1, with D possibly being TRBD1 (5 bases). The germline gives CDR1 MNHEY, CDR2 SMNVEV (reference sequence). This CDR3 is 13 amino acids long. Trimming cost V 6 bases and J 5 bases, with 13 bases left between them. Here the CDR3 DNA reads TGTGCCAGCAGGACCACTGACAGTACTGAAGCTTTCTTT. As protein: CASRTTDSTEAFF.

The J gene is TRBJ2-7, the V gene TRBV5-1; 8 nucleotides align to TRBD1. J lost 0 bases, V lost 3 bases, and 5 bases had no gene match. From germline, CDR1 is SGHRS and CDR2 YFSETQ. The CDR3 sequence is 15 residues long. As DNA, the CDR3 is TGCGCCAGCAGCTCGTCAGGGGGCGTCTCCTACGAGCAGTACTTC. This gives the protein CASSSSGGVSYEQYF.

The rearrangement joins TRBV7-3 to TRBJ2-3, with 8 nucleotides matching TRBD2. CDR3 size: 15 residues. V shed 5 bases and J 2 bases; nucleotides not matched to a gene: 6. The germline gives CDR1 SGHTA, CDR2 FQGTGA. Here the CDR3 DNA reads TGTGCCAGCAGCCCCGGCGGGGGGACCACAGATACGCAGTATTTT. This translates into CASSPGGGTTDTQYF.

The genes are TRBV4-3 and TRBJ2-6, with D maybe TRBD2 (5 bases). The V end lost 0 bases, the J end lost 4 bases, and 16 bases lay between the germline ends. The germline V gene encodes CDR1 LGHNA and CDR2 YSLEER. The CDR3 has 18 amino acids. This CDR3 reads CASSQERVGVAGANVLTF. The CDR3 bases are TGCGCCAGCAGCCAAGAGCGGGTCGGGGTGGCGGGGGCCAACGTCCTGACTTTC.